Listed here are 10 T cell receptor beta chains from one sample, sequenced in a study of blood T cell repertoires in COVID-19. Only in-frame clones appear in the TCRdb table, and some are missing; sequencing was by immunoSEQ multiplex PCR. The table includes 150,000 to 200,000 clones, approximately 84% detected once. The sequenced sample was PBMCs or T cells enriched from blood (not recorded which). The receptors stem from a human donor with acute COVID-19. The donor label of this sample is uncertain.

CDR3 region: CASSAGQGGGQPQHF. In DNA form, the CDR3 reads TGTGCCAGCAGTGCGGGACAGGGGGGCGGTCAGCCCCAGCATTTT. This rearrangement joins TRBV2 to TRBJ1-5, with TRBD1 matching 11 bases. The CDR3 covers 15 residues. V was clipped by 4 bases and J by 6 bases; unmatched bases: 5. Germline V gene sequence: CDR1 SNHLY, CDR2 FYNNEI.

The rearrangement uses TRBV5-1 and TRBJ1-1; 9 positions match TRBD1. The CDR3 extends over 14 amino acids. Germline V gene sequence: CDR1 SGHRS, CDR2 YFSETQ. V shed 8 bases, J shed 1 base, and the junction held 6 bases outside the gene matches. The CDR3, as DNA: TGCGCCAGTTTCCTGGGACAGGGGAACACTGAAGCTTTCTTT. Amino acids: CASFLGQGNTEAFF. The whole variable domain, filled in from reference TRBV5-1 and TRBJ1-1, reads KAGVTQTPRYLIKTRGQQVTLSCSPISGHRSVSWYQQTPGQGLQFLFEYFSETQRNKGNFPGRFSGRQFSNSRSEMNVSTLELGDSALYLCASFLGQGNTEAFFGQGTRLTVV.

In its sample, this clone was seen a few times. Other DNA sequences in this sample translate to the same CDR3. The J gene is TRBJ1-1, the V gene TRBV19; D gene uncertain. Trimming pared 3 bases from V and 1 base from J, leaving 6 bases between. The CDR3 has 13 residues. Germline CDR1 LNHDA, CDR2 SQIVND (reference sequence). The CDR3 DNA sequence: TGTGCCAGTAGTATTTACGGGAACACTGAAGCTTTCTTT. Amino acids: CASSIYGNTEAFF.

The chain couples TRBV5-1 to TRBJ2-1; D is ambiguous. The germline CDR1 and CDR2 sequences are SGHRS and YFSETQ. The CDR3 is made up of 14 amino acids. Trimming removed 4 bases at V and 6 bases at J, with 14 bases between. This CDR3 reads CASSLTNELNEQFF. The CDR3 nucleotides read TGCGCCAGCAGCCTCACCAACGAACTCAATGAGCAGTTCTTC.

The CDR3 region is CASSEVRGTDTQYF. In DNA form, the CDR3 reads TGCGCCAGCAGCGAGGTCCGCGGCACAGATACGCAGTATTTT. V and J are TRBV5-1 and TRBJ2-3, with no clear D. Trimming removed 4 bases at V and 1 base at J, with 10 bases between. The CDR3 covers 14 residues. CDR1 is SGHRS, CDR2 YFSETQ, per germline.

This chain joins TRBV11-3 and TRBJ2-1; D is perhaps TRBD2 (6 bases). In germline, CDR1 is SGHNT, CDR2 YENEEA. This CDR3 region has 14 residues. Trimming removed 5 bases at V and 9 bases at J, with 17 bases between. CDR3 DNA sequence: TGTGCCAGCAGCCCTCGGAGGGGAGTAGGTGAGCAGTTCTTC. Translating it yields CASSPRRGVGEQFF. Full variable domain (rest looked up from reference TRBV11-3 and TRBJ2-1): EAGVVQSPRYKIIEKKQPVAFWCNPISGHNTLYWYLQNLGQGPELLIRYENEEAVDDSQLPKDRFSAERLKGVDSTLKIQPAELGDSAVYLCASSPRRGVGEQFFGPGTRLTVL.

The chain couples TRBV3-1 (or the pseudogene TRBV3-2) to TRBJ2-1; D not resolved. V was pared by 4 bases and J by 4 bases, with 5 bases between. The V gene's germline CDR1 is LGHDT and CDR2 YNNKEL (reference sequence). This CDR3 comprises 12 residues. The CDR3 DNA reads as TGTGCCAGCAGCCCCCGGTACAATGAGCAGTTCTTC. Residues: CASSPRYNEQFF.

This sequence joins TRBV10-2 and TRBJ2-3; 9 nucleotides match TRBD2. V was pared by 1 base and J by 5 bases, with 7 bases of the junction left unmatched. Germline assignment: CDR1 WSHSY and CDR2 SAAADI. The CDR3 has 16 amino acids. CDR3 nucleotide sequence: TGCGCCAGCAGTGAGTTTGGCGGGGGGGCAGGAGATACGCAGTATTTT. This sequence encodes CASSEFGGGAGDTQYF.

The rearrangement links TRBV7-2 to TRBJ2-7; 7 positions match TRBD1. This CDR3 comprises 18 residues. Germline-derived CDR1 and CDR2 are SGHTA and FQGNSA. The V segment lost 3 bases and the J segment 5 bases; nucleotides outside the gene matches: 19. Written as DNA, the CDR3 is TGTGCCAGCAGCTTGGCGTACAGGGGCCCCGTTAAACCCGACGAGCAGTACTTC. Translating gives CASSLAYRGPVKPDEQYF.

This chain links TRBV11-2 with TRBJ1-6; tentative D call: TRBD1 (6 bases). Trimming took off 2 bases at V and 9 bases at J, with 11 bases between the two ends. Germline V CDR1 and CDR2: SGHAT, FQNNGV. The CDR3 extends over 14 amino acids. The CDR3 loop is CASSLQGTGSPLHF. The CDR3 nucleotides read TGTGCCAGCAGCTTACAGGGGACCGGTTCACCCCTCCACTTT.